The present entry profiles one T cell receptor beta chain with its context. Its antigen is currently unknown. This sample is drawn from a study of T cell responses to AZD1222 COVID-19 vaccine. Overall study findings and caveats: Repertoires in all cases were sampled only once the peak T cell response had passed.

Method: immunoSEQ multiplex PCR; TCRdb's copy keeps in-frame clones and lacks some. The repertoire holds 200,000 or so clones, 90% seen once, with about 6% in the top ten. The length of the CDR3 is 14 residues. V was clipped by 0 bases and J by 2 bases, with 8 bases between them. CDR1 is SGDLS and CDR2 is YYNGEE in the germline V gene. The TCR originated in an adult in good health. The V and J genes are TRBV9 and TRBJ2-5, with no clear D. The input for sequencing was peripheral blood, taken on day 0 of AZD1222 vaccination. The CDR3 protein is CASSVAAHQETQYF. The CDR3 DNA sequence: TGTGCCAGCAGCGTAGCGGCCCATCAAGAGACCCAGTACTTC.